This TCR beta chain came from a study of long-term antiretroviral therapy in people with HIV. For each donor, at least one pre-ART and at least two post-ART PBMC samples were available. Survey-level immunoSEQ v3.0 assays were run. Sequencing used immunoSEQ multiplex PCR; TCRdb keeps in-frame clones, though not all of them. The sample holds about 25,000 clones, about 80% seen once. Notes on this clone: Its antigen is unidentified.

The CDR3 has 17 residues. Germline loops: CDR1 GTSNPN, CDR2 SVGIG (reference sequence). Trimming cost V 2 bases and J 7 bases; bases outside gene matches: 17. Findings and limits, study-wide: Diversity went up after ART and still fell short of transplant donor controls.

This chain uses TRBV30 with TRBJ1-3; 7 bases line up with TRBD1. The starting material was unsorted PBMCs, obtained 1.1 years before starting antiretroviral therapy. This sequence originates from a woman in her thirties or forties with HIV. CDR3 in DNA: TGTGCCTGGAGTCGGGTTACCGGGACAGTAAACCCCAACACCATATATTTT. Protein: CAWSRVTGTVNPNTIYF.